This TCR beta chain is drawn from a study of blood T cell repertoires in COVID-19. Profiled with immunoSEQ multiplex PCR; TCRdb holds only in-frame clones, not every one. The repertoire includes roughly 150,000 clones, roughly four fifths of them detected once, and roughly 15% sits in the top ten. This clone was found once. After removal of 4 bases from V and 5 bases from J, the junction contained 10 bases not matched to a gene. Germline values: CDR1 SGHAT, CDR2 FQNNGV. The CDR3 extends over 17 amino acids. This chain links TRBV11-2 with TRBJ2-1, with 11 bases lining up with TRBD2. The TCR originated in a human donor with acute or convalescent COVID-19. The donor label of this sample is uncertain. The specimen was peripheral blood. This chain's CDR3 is CASSSHPPGLADNEQFF. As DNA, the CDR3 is TGTGCCAGCAGCTCTCATCCTCCGGGACTAGCGGACAATGAGCAGTTCTTC.